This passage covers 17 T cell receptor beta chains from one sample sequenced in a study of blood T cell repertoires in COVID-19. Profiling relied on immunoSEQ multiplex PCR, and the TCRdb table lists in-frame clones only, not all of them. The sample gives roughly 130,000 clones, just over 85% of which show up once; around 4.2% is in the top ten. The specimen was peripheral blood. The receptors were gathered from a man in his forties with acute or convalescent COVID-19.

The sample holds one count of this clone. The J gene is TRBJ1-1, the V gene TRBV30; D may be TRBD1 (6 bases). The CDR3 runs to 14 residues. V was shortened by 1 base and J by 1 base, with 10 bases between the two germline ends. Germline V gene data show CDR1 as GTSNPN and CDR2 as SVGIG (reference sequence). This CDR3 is CAWSGDTANTEAFF. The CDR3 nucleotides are TGTGCCTGGAGTGGGGACACCGCGAACACTGAAGCTTTCTTT.

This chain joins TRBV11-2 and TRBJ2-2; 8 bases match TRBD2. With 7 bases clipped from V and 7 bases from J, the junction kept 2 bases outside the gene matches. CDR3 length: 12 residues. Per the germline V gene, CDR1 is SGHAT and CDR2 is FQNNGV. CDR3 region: CASTRGGGELFF. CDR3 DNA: TGTGCCAGCACCCGGGGGGGCGGGGAGCTGTTTTTT.

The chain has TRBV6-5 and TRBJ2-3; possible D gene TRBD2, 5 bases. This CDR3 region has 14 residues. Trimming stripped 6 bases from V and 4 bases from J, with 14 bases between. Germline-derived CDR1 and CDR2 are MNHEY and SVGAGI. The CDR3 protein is CASRRGLVADTQYF. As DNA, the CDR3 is TGTGCCAGCAGGCGAGGGCTAGTGGCAGATACGCAGTATTTT.

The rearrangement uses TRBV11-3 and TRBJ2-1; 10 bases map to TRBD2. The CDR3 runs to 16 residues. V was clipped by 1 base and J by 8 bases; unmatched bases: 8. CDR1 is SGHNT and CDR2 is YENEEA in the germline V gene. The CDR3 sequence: CASSLVSGGAIHEQFF. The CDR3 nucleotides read TGTGCCAGCAGCTTAGTAAGCGGGGGGGCGATACATGAGCAGTTCTTC.

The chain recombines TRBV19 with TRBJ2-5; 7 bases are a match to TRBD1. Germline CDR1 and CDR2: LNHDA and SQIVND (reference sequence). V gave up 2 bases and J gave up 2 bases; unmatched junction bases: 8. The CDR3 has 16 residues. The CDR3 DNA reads TGTGCCAGTAGTATAACGGCAGGGGGTCTGCAAGAGACCCAGTACTTC. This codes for CASSITAGGLQETQYF. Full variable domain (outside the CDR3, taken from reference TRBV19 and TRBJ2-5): DGGITQSPKYLFRKEGQNVTLSCEQNLNHDAMYWYRQDPGQGLRLIYYSQIVNDFQKGDIAEGYSVSREKKESFPLTVTSAQKNPTAFYLCASSITAGGLQETQYFGPGTRLLVL.

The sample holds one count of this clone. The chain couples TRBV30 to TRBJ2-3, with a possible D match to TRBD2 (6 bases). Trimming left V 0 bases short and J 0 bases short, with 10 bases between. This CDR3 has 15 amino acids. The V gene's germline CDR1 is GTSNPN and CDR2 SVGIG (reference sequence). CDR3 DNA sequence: TGTGCCTGGAGTGTAGCGGGTACTAGCACAGATACGCAGTATTTT. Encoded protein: CAWSVAGTSTDTQYF.

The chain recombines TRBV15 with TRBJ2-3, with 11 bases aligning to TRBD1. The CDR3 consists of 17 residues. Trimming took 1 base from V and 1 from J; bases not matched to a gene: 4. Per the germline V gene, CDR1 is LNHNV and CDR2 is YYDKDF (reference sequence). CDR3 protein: CATSRGDRGGGTDTQYF. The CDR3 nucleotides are TGTGCCACCAGCAGAGGGGACAGGGGGGGCGGCACAGATACGCAGTATTTT.

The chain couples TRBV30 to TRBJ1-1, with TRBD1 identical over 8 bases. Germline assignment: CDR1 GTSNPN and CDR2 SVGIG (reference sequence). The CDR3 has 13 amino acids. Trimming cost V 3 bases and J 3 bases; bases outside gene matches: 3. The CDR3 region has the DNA TGTGCCTGGAGCCAGGACAGGGACACTGAAGCTTTCTTT. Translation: CAWSQDRDTEAFF.

The CDR3 region has the DNA TGTGCCAGCAGCTTGGCTGGGGGGGCTAACTATGGCTACACCTTC. Translating it yields CASSLAGGANYGYTF. The chain couples TRBV5-4 to TRBJ1-2; D might be TRBD1 (5 bases). The V gene lost 0 bases and the J gene lost 0 bases, with 9 bases spanning the gap. The germline V gene has CDR1 SGHNT and CDR2 YYREEE (reference sequence). The CDR3 has 15 amino acids. Full variable domain (outside the CDR3, taken from reference TRBV5-4 and TRBJ1-2): ETGVTQSPTHLIKTRGQQVTLRCSSQSGHNTVSWYQQALGQGPQFIFQYYREEENGRGNFPPRFSGLQFPNYSSELNVNALELDDSALYLCASSLAGGANYGYTFGSGTRLTVV.

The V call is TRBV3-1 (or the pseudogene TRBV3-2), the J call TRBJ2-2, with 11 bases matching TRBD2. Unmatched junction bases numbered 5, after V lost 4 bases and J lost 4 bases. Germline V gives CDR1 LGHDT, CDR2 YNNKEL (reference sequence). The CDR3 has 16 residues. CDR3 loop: CASSPRLAGITGELFF. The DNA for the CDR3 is TGTGCCAGCAGCCCCCGACTAGCGGGAATCACCGGGGAGCTGTTTTTT.

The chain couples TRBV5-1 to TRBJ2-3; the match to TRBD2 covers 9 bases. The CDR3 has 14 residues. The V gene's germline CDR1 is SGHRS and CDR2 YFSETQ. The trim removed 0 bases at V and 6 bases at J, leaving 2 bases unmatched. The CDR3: CASSLALAGDTQYF. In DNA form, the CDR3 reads TGCGCCAGCAGCTTGGCCCTAGCGGGGGATACGCAGTATTTT. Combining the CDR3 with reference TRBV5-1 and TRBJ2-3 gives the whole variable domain KAGVTQTPRYLIKTRGQQVTLSCSPISGHRSVSWYQQTPGQGLQFLFEYFSETQRNKGNFPGRFSGRQFSNSRSEMNVSTLELGDSALYLCASSLALAGDTQYFGPGTRLTVL.

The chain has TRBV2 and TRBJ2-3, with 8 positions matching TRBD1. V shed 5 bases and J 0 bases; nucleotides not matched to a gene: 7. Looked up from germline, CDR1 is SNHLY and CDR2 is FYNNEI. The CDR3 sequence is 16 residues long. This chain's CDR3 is CASSLRQGSSTDTQYF. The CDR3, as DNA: TGTGCCAGCAGTTTACGACAGGGGTCTAGCACAGATACGCAGTATTTT.

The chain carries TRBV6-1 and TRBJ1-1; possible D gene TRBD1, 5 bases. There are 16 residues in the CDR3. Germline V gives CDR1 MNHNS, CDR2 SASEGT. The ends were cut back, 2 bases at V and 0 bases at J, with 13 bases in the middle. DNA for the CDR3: TGTGCCAGCAGTGAATACGCTCGGGGGATGAACACTGAAGCTTTCTTT. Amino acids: CASSEYARGMNTEAFF.

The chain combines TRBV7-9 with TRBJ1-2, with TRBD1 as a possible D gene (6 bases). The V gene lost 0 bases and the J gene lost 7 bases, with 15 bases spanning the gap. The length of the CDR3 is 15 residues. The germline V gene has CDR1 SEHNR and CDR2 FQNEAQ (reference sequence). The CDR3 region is CASSLAIGGLGGYTF. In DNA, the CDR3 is TGTGCCAGCAGCTTAGCGATAGGGGGTCTTGGTGGCTACACCTTC.

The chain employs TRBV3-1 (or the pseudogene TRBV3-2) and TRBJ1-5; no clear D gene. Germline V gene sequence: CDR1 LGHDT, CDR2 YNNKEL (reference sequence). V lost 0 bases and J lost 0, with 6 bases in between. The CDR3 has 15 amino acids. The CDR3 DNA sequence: TGTGCCAGCAGCCAAGATCTAAATAGCAATCAGCCCCAGCATTTT. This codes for CASSQDLNSNQPQHF.

The CDR3: CASSHLGGNEQYF. CDR3 DNA sequence: TGCGCCAGCAGCCACCTCGGAGGAAACGAGCAGTACTTC. This sequence joins TRBV4-3 and TRBJ2-7, with D possibly matching TRBD2 (5 bases). Trimming shortened V by 3 bases and J by 5 bases, and 11 bases separated the two germline ends. The CDR3 contains 13 residues. Germline V gene lookup returns CDR1 LGHNA and CDR2 YSLEER.

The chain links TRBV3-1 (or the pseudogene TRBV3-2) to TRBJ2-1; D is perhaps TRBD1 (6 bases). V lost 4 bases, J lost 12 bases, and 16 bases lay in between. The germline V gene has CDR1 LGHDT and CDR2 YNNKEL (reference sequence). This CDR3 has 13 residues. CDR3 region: CASSLAGDKGQFF. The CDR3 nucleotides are TGTGCCAGCAGCCTCGCCGGGGACAAAGGGCAGTTCTTC.